This TCR beta chain emerged from a study of T cells in Graves' hyperthyroidism and ophthalmopathy. Overall study results and limits: Researchers report that a 13 V-J model separated ophthalmopathy from stable hyperthyroidism. The model foresaw ophthalmopathy a median around 6.8 months prior to onset. Most expanded thyroid clonotypes above 0.001 recurred in blood.

Authors of the study amplified TCR beta CDR3 regions from RNA transcripts. The primer set for the first-round RT-PCR of the TCR CDR3 was HTBI. TCRdb used MiXCR to reprocess the multiplex PCR reads, holding one entry per CDR3 protein. The table lists some 400,000 distinct CDR3 sequences, more than 11% of them singletons. This clonotype was detected ten times or more. Antigen: not known. Its ends do not fully match the called genes, so a read error is possible. This CDR3 contains 18 residues. This sample holds PBMCs from around 9.9 ml fresh peripheral blood. The gene calls are TRBV12-3 or TRBV12-4 and TRBJ2-2; 14 bases are a match to TRBD2. The sequence was collected from a woman between 55 and 75 years old with Graves' hyperthyroidism. What was sequenced was blood. In DNA form, the CDR3 reads TGTGCCAGCAGTCCGACTAGCGGGAGGGCCCTCGGGACCGAGGAGCTGTTTTTT. It is translated as CASSPTSGRALGTEELFF.